The rows below give T cell receptor beta chains drawn from one sample of a study of T cell clonotyping in hematopoietic cell transplantation. Only in-frame clones appear in the TCRdb table, and some are missing; sequencing was by immunoSEQ multiplex PCR. The sample holds approximately 4,600 clones, roughly 77% seen once. This specimen consisted of peripheral blood mononuclear cells, obtained 100 days after allogeneic stem cell transplant. Every receptor here comes from a female patient aged 50 to 65 who had an allogeneic stem cell transplant from an unrelated donor, so the T cells may come from the graft donor. Some clones in this sample may be carry-over from other donors' samples. Each CDR3 is given with its conserved first and last residue. Each record gives: J gene, clone size, V gene, D gene, CDR3 DNA, CDR3 protein. D genes are given only for firm matches. A clone size is listed for some rows: how often the clone was seen (once, few, many), or a class if it is expanded.

TRBJ1-2 | - | TRBV4-1 | - | TGCGCCAGCAGCCAAGAAGGCAGCTATGGCTACACCTTC | CASSQEGSYGYTF
TRBJ2-7 | - | TRBV5-6 | TRBD1 | TGTGCCAGCAGCCTGGGACAGGGTCGGTGCGAGCAGTACTTC | CASSLGQGRCEQYF
TRBJ1-6 | - | TRBV6-6 | - | TGTGCCAGCAGTTACGGGTACTCCTATAATTCACCCCTCCACTTT | CASSYGYSYNSPLHF
TRBJ2-7 | - | TRBV11-3 | - | TGTGCCAGCAGCCCCCCCGGCGGGACATTAGGGGAGCAGTACTTC | CASSPPGGTLGEQYF
TRBJ1-4 | - | TRBV28 | - | TGTGCCAGCAGTTTCCTCGGGACAAGAAATGAAAAACTGTTTTTT | CASSFLGTRNEKLFF
TRBJ1-5 | large | TRBV5-1 | - | TGCGCCAGCAGCTTAGGGACACCTAATCAGCCCCAGCATTTT | CASSLGTPNQPQHF
TRBJ1-2 | once | TRBV7-2 | - | TGTGCCAGCAGCCCAGATCGGGGTGGCTATGGCTACACCTTC | CASSPDRGGYGYTF
TRBJ1-2 | - | TRBV11-2 | TRBD1 | TGTGCCAGCAGCTTAGTGTGGGACAGGGTTCGCGATTATGGCTACACCTTC | CASSLVWDRVRDYGYTF
TRBJ2-5 | once | TRBV18 | - | TGTGCCAGCTCACCACCCGGCACGGTCAGGGCCCAGTACTTC | CASSPPGTVRAQYF
TRBJ2-3 | - | TRBV29-1 | TRBD2 | TGCAGCGTCCTCCGGACTAGCGGGGGCCGATCGGCAGATACGCAGTATTTT | CSVLRTSGGRSADTQYF
TRBJ2-7 | - | TRBV2 | - | TGTGCCAGCAGTGTCCAGGGCTACGAGCAGTACTTC | CASSVQGYEQYF
TRBJ1-4 | - | TRBV7-9 | - | TGTGCCAGCAGCTTAGCGGGACGGAATGAAAAACTGTTTTTT | CASSLAGRNEKLFF
TRBJ1-1 | - | TRBV5-4 | - | TGTGCCAGCAGCCTTCCCGGGACAAGAAACACTGAAGCTTTCTTT | CASSLPGTRNTEAFF
TRBJ1-1 | - | TRBV6-1 | - | TGTGCCAGCAGGGGGAACCTGGGGAACACTGAAGCTTTCTTT | CASRGNLGNTEAFF
TRBJ2-1 | - | TRBV19 | TRBD2 | TGTGCCAGTAGGACGAGCGGGGGGGGGAACAATGAGCAGTTCTTC | CASRTSGGGNNEQFF
TRBJ2-7 | - | TRBV19 | TRBD1 | TGTGCCAGTAGACAAACAGGGGGCGCGTACCACGAGCAGTACTTC | CASRQTGGAYHEQYF
TRBJ2-1 | few | TRBV2 | TRBD2 | TGTGCCAGCCGATCCCTCCTACTAGCGATGAATTACAATGAGCAGTTCTTC | CASRSLLLAMNYNEQFF
TRBJ2-2 | - | TRBV6-1 | TRBD1 | TGTGCCAGCCAGGGGGAGTCCACCGGGGAGCTGTTTTTT | CASQGESTGELFF
TRBJ1-1 | - | TRBV5-1 | - | TGCGCCAGCAGCTTGGGGAGGGAGGCCACTGAAGCTTTCTTT | CASSLGREATEAFF
TRBJ2-7 | once | TRBV2 | - | TGTGCCAGCACCCCACAGGGTCCCTACGAGCAGTACTTC | CASTPQGPYEQYF
TRBJ2-3 | large | TRBV7-3 | TRBD2 | TGTGCCAGCAGACTCACTAGCGGGGGGACAGATACGCAGTATTTT | CASRLTSGGTDTQYF
TRBJ1-1 | - | TRBV30 | TRBD1 | TGTGCCTGGAGTCAGGACAGGGGAAGAGTTTTCTTT | CAWSQDRGRVFF
TRBJ2-3 | - | TRBV29-1 | - | TGCAGCGTTGATCGGGGGCGCGCAGATACGCAGTATTTT | CSVDRGRADTQYF
TRBJ2-7 | once | TRBV28 | - | TGTGCCAGCACGTACTCGGGGGTGAGGACCTACGAGCAGTACTTC | CASTYSGVRTYEQYF
TRBJ2-3 | medium-sized | TRBV7-3 | - | TGTGCCAGTCGTCGACACACAGATACGCAGTATTTT | CASRRHTDTQYF
TRBJ1-2 | - | TRBV20-1 | - | TGCACAACGCCCCGAGGGAGCGGCTACACCTTC | CTTPRGSGYTF
TRBJ2-7 | - | TRBV5-4 | - | TGTGCCAGCAGCCTCGGGGGTAGGTCCTACGAGCAGTACTTC | CASSLGGRSYEQYF
TRBJ1-2 | - | TRBV29-1 | - | TGCAGCGTCCGCGAACTAGAAGGGGTCTATGGCTACACCTTC | CSVRELEGVYGYTF
TRBJ1-2 | - | TRBV2 | - | TGTGCCAGCAGTGGTCAAAGGCAGGGTGAGGGATATGGCTACACCTTC | CASSGQRQGEGYGYTF
TRBJ1-2 | - | TRBV30 | - | TGTGCCTGGGCCCAGGGGTTAGGTGGCTACACCTTC | CAWAQGLGGYTF
TRBJ1-3 | - | TRBV5-1 | - | TGCGCCAGCAAAAGGGGGGGGAGATCGTCGGGAAACACCATATATTTT | CASKRGGRSSGNTIYF
TRBJ1-2 | - | TRBV19 | TRBD1 | TGTGCCAGTAGTACCCAAGACAGGGTTCGAGGCTACACCTTC | CASSTQDRVRGYTF
TRBJ1-2 | once | TRBV7-2 | - | TGTGCCAGCAGCTTAGACGGCAGGCTTTATGGCTACACCTTC | CASSLDGRLYGYTF
TRBJ1-2 | - | TRBV28 | - | TGTGCCAGCAGTTCCTCTTATGGCTACACCTTC | CASSSSYGYTF
TRBJ1-2 | - | TRBV7-9 | TRBD1 | TGTGCCAGCAGCGCACAGGGGCCCTTTTTGGATGGCTACACCTTC | CASSAQGPFLDGYTF
TRBJ1-2 | - | TRBV19 | - | TGTGCCAGTGCTGCAGGCCTGTCACCGAACATCTATGGCTACACCTTC | CASAAGLSPNIYGYTF
TRBJ2-1 | - | TRBV7-3 | - | TGTGCCAGCAGCACTAGCCCGAGCTCCTACAATGAGCAGTTCTTC | CASSTSPSSYNEQFF
TRBJ1-6 | - | TRBV28 | - | TGTGCCAGCTTCAGGAGAGGGCGTAATTCACCCCTCCACTTT | CASFRRGRNSPLHF
TRBJ1-2 | few | TRBV15 | TRBD1 | TGTGCCACCAGCAGAAGGTCAGGGGGCTTTGGCTACACCTTC | CATSRRSGGFGYTF
TRBJ2-7 | - | TRBV6-6 | - | TGTGCCAGCAGTGCTGGGATCTACGAGCAGTACTTC | CASSAGIYEQYF
TRBJ2-7 | once | TRBV7-8 | - | TGTGCCAGCAGCTTACACAGGGTAAACTACGAGCAGTACTTC | CASSLHRVNYEQYF
TRBJ2-2 | - | TRBV5-1 | - | TGCGCCAGCAGCCAGACAGGGAACACCGGGGAGCTGTTTTTT | CASSQTGNTGELFF
TRBJ1-2 | hyperexpanded | TRBV2 | - | TGTGCCAGCAGAGACCCAGGGGATTCCTATGGCTACACCTTC | CASRDPGDSYGYTF
TRBJ2-7 | - | TRBV28 | - | TGTGCCAGCACCCTAGGGGGTAGCGGGTTCTCCTACGAGCAGTACTTC | CASTLGGSGFSYEQYF
TRBJ2-7 | few | TRBV6-5 | - | TGTGCCAGCAGCCCCACACCTTACGAGCAGTACTTC | CASSPTPYEQYF
TRBJ1-6 | - | TRBV27 | TRBD1 | TGTGCCAGCAGTTTCCGGGACAGCTATAATTCACCCCTCCACTTT | CASSFRDSYNSPLHF
TRBJ1-1 | large | TRBV19 | - | TGTGCCAGTAGTATAGGAGTGGGTACTGAAGCTTTCTTT | CASSIGVGTEAFF
TRBJ2-7 | - | TRBV6-1 | TRBD1 | TGTGCCAGCAGTGGACCCAGCCGGGACAGGGATTCCTACGAGCAGTACTTC | CASSGPSRDRDSYEQYF
TRBJ2-3 | - | TRBV19 | - | TGTGCCAGTAGTAACCCTGAGGGAAGGGCAGATACGCAGTATTTT | CASSNPEGRADTQYF
TRBJ2-7 | - | TRBV13 | TRBD2 | TGTGCCAGCAGCGGACCCGGGACTAGCGGGGGGGCCGACGAGCAGTACTTC | CASSGPGTSGGADEQYF
TRBJ2-3 | - | TRBV25-1 | TRBD2 | TGTGCCAGCAGTGACCCCGGGGGGGCAGATACGCAGTATTTT | CASSDPGGADTQYF
TRBJ2-3 | - | TRBV10-3 | - | TGTGCCATCAGTGAGTCGATCGGCGACCGTAGCACAGATACGCAGTATTTT | CAISESIGDRSTDTQYF
TRBJ2-7 | - | TRBV4-2 | TRBD2 | TGTGCCAGCAGCCAGCTCCCTAGCGGGGGATTCTACGAGCAGTACTTC | CASSQLPSGGFYEQYF
TRBJ2-4 | - | TRBV7-2 | - | TGTGCCAGCAGCTCCCCAAAAAACATTCAGTACTTC | CASSSPKNIQYF
TRBJ1-3 | - | TRBV2 | - | TGTGCCAGCAGTGGGGGCAGCTCTGGAAACACCATATATTTT | CASSGGSSGNTIYF
TRBJ1-5 | - | TRBV11-2 | - | TGTGCCAGCAGCTTAGACAGGGACCAGCCCCAGCATTTT | CASSLDRDQPQHF
TRBJ1-5 | medium-sized | TRBV19 | - | TGTGCCAGTAGTATAGGGATTCAGCCCCAGCATTTT | CASSIGIQPQHF